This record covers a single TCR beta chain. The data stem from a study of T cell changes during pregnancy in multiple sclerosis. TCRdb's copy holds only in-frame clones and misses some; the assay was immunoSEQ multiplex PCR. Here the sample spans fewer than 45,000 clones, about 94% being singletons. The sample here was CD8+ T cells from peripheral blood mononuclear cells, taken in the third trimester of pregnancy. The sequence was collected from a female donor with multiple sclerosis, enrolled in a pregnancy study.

The CDR3 is CASRRLAGYEQYF. The CDR3 DNA reads TGTGCCAGCAGGAGACTAGCGGGATACGAGCAGTACTTC. The J gene is TRBJ2-7, the V gene TRBV2; 11 bases match TRBD2. Germline V gene data show CDR1 as SNHLY and CDR2 as FYNNEI. The CDR3 extends over 13 amino acids. V lost 6 bases and J lost 4; bases outside the gene matches: 2.